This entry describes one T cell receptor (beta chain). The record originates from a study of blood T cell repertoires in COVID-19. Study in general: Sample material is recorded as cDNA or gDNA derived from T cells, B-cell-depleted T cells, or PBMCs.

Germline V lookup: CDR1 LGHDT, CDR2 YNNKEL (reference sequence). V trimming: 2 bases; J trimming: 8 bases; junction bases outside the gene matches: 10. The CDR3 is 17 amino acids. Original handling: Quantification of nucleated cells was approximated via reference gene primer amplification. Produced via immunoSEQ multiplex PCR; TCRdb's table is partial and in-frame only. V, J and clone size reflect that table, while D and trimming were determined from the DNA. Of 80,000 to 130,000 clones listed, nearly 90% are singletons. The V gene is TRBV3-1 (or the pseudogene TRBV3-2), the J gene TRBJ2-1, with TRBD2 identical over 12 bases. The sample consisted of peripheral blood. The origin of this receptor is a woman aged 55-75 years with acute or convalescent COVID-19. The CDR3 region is CASSQTPSSGRAYEQFF. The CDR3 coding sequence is TGTGCCAGCAGCCAAACCCCCTCTAGCGGGAGGGCCTATGAGCAGTTCTTC.